This T cell receptor beta chain was obtained from a study of control samples from healthy donors and cancer patients. The germline V and J ends were trimmed by 8 bases and 4 bases, with 20 bases remaining between them. Germline assignment: CDR1 MNHEY and CDR2 SMNVEV (reference sequence). The CDR3 length is 15 residues. Here immunoSEQ multiplex PCR was the method, and the copy in TCRdb shows in-frame clones only, minus some. The table records 150,000 or so clones, 80% to 95% of them present only once. The V call is TRBV27, the J call TRBJ1-2; perhaps TRBD1 as D (5 bases). This receptor was taken from a woman in her forties or fifties in good health. Sequenced: blood. DNA for the CDR3: TGTGCCAGCGGTCCATGGGACGGAGAATCCTATGGCTACACCTTC. Amino acids: CASGPWDGESYGYTF.